This TCR beta chain was retrieved from a study of blood T cell repertoires in COVID-19. Across the whole study: Sites across the United States, Italy and Spain contributed samples from acute and convalescent COVID-19.

There are a few counts of this clone. All enrollees were roughly 18 to 100 years old and from about two dozen US areas. Participant reports of clinical history set cohort assignment. Authors' methods: Reference gene primer amplification yielded estimated nucleated cell counts. TCRdb's table, derived via immunoSEQ multiplex PCR, lists solely in-frame clones and lacks some. The DNA was the basis for D and trimming; V, J and clone size are from that table. This sample yields hundreds of thousands of clones, of which roughly 90% are seen a single time; more than 2% belongs to the top ten. The germline V gene has CDR1 SNHLY and CDR2 FYNNEI. The length of the CDR3 is 11 residues. V was clipped by 7 bases and J by 9 bases; unmatched bases: 5.

The TCR originated in a middle-aged woman with acute COVID-19. V usage is TRBV2 and J usage is TRBJ2-5; 7 nucleotides align to TRBD2. Sequencing used PBMCs or T cells enriched from blood (not recorded which). CDR3 sequence (DNA): TGTGCCAGCAATTACCGGGGGGCCCAGTACTTC. Amino acids: CASNYRGAQYF.